This entry concerns a single T cell receptor (beta chain). What it binds is unknown. Scientists made TCR beta libraries using quantitative 5'-RACE with molecular barcodes. TCRdb redid the calling of the 5' RACE reads with MiXCR, one entry per CDR3 protein. The repertoire holds under 950,000 distinct CDR3 sequences, with under 20% as singletons. The sample comes from a study of CD8 T cells in ankylosing spondylitis. Study observations and caveats: Disease-associated clonotypes exhibited CD8+ identity and were relatively infrequent in peripheral blood. Certain motif variants had earlier appeared in reactive arthritis synovial fluid and blood. Clones linked to disease were reported to show significant enrichment in matched ankylosing spondylitis synovial fluid. Characteristic of ankylosing spondylitis blood, it appeared, was a TCR beta motif comprising several highly homologous variants.

The germline V gene encodes CDR1 SGHRS and CDR2 YFSETQ. This CDR3 contains 13 residues. The V end lost 1 base, the J end lost 9 bases, and 11 bases lay between the germline ends. The sample was blood, either unsorted or a sorted T cell fraction (not recorded which). The gene calls are TRBV5-1 and TRBJ2-1; D ambiguous. The receptor was isolated from a male donor with ankylosing spondylitis. CDR3 nucleotides: TGCGCCAGCAGCTTGTATATGGGAAGTGAGCAGTTCTTC. Amino acids: CASSLYMGSEQFF.